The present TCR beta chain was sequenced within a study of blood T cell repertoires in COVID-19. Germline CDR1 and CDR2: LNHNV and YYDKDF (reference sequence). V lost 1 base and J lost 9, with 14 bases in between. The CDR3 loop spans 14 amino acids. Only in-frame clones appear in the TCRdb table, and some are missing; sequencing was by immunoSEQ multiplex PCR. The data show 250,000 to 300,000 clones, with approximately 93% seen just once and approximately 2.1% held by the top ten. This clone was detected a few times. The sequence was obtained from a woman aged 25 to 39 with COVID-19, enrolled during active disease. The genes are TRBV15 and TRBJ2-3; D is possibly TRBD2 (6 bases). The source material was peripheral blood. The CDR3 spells CATSRGGDAGTQYF. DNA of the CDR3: TGTGCCACCAGCAGAGGAGGGGACGCGGGGACGCAGTATTTT.